The 15 T cell receptor beta chains given below trace back to one sample, sequenced in a study of blood T cell repertoires in COVID-19. The protocol was immunoSEQ multiplex PCR, while the TCRdb copy is restricted to in-frame clones and leaves out a portion. The sample lists about 240,000 clones, roughly nine tenths occurring once. Sequencing input: peripheral blood. Receptors were obtained from a man aged 60-69 years with acute or convalescent COVID-19.

The V and J genes are TRBV11-3 and TRBJ2-1; 8 nucleotides agree with TRBD2. CDR3 length equals 17 residues. CDR1 is SGHNT and CDR2 is YENEEA in the germline V gene. V shed 0 bases, J shed 4 bases, and the junction held 8 bases outside the gene matches. The CDR3 DNA reads TGTGCCAGCAGCTTAGATAGTAGCGGGGCCGGTTACAATGAGCAGTTCTTC. Translating it yields CASSLDSSGAGYNEQFF.

The gene calls are TRBV11-3 and TRBJ2-7; D may be TRBD1 (6 bases). Deletions cut 7 bases from V and 2 bases from J, with 15 bases between. This CDR3 has 14 amino acids. The germline V gene has CDR1 SGHNT and CDR2 YENEEA. CDR3 coding DNA: TGTGCCAGCAACCAGGGACACCCTACCTACGAGCAGTACTTC. Its translation: CASNQGHPTYEQYF. The variable domain in full, with the rest retrieved from reference TRBV11-3 and TRBJ2-7, is EAGVVQSPRYKIIEKKQPVAFWCNPISGHNTLYWYLQNLGQGPELLIRYENEEAVDDSQLPKDRFSAERLKGVDSTLKIQPAELGDSAVYLCASNQGHPTYEQYFGPGTRLTVT.

In its sample, this clone was seen a few times. The CDR3 is CASASGAGGNQPQHF. The CDR3 nucleotides read TGTGCCAGCGCCTCAGGGGCGGGGGGCAATCAGCCCCAGCATTTT. This sequence joins TRBV19 and TRBJ1-5; perhaps TRBD1 as D (6 bases). CDR1 is LNHDA, CDR2 SQIVND, per germline (reference sequence). CDR3 length: 15 amino acids. V lost 9 bases and J lost 2, with 17 bases in between.

This chain uses TRBV6-5 with TRBJ1-4; 9 positions match TRBD1. Trimming cost V 6 bases and J 6 bases; bases outside gene matches: 8. CDR1 is MNHEY and CDR2 is SVGAGI in the germline V gene. This CDR3 contains 15 residues. DNA of the CDR3: TGTGCCAGCAGCCGTCCGAGGACAGGGGATGAAAAACTGTTTTTT. The encoded protein is CASSRPRTGDEKLFF.

V is TRBV4-1 and J is TRBJ1-1, with D uncertain. V lost 0 bases, J lost 1 base, and 12 bases lay in between. Germline V gene data show CDR1 as MGHRA and CDR2 as YSYEKL. CDR3 length equals 16 residues. For the CDR3, the DNA is TGCGCCAGCAGCCAAGAAATTTCGGCAGGGAACACTGAAGCTTTCTTT. Protein: CASSQEISAGNTEAFF.

Of note for this clone: Other DNA sequences within the sample encode an identical CDR3. This chain connects TRBV2 to TRBJ1-5; TRBD1 matches 7 bases. CDR1 is SNHLY, CDR2 FYNNEI, per germline. The CDR3 is made up of 14 amino acids. J was trimmed by 5 bases and V by 6 bases; bases with no gene match: 7. The CDR3: CASSVQGKDQPQHF. The CDR3 DNA is TGTGCCAGCAGCGTACAGGGGAAGGATCAGCCCCAGCATTTT.

This clone was seen a single time. The chain has TRBV27 and TRBJ1-5, with 7 nucleotides matching TRBD1. The V gene end was trimmed by 5 bases and the J gene end by 1 base; junction bases not matched to a gene: 2. In germline, CDR1 is MNHEY, CDR2 SMNVEV (reference sequence). The CDR3 spans 14 residues. The CDR3 DNA reads TGTGCCAGCAGTCAGACAGGGAGCAATCAGCCCCAGCATTTT. Translating gives CASSQTGSNQPQHF.

This chain connects TRBV5-4 to TRBJ2-1, with TRBD2 matching over 13 bases. The CDR3 contains 15 residues. Germline CDR1 SGHNT, CDR2 YYREEE (reference sequence). The J segment lost 9 bases and the V segment lost 6 bases, leaving 9 bases of the junction unmatched. The CDR3 region is CASTAGLAGDREQFF. The CDR3 DNA reads as TGTGCCAGCACCGCCGGACTAGCGGGAGATCGTGAGCAGTTCTTC.

The V and J genes are TRBV6-6 and TRBJ2-2, with D perhaps matching TRBD1 (5 bases). Germline loops: CDR1 MNHNY, CDR2 SVGAGI (reference sequence). Trimming took off 10 bases at V and 3 bases at J, with 18 bases between the two ends. The CDR3 totals 15 residues. The DNA for the CDR3 is TGTGCCACCCAAAGTCGAGACAGCTACACCGGGGAGCTGTTTTTT. It codes for CATQSRDSYTGELFF.

The chain employs TRBV20-1 and TRBJ2-5; 7 bases align to TRBD2. This CDR3 has 13 amino acids. Germline lookup yields CDR1 DFQATT and CDR2 SNEGSKA (reference sequence). Trimming removed 3 bases from V and 3 bases from J; junction bases left unmatched: 4. The chain's CDR3 is CSASLAGEETQYF. In DNA, the CDR3 is TGCAGTGCTAGTCTCGCGGGAGAAGAGACCCAGTACTTC.

The chain links TRBV30 to TRBJ2-7; tentative D call: TRBD1 (5 bases). The CDR3 sequence is 15 residues long. In germline, CDR1 is GTSNPN, CDR2 SVGIG (reference sequence). With 0 bases removed from V and 0 bases from J, the gap between germline ends came to 12 bases. The CDR3 sequence is CAWSVQVSISYEQYF. The CDR3 DNA reads as TGTGCCTGGAGTGTACAGGTCTCCATCTCCTACGAGCAGTACTTC.

This chain connects TRBV27 to TRBJ2-1, with D possibly TRBD2 on 6 matching bases. Trimming shortened V by 3 bases and J by 9 bases, and 12 bases separated the two germline ends. The CDR3 consists of 13 residues. Germline CDR1 reads MNHEY; CDR2 reads SMNVEV (reference sequence). In DNA, the CDR3 is TGTGCCAGCAGTTTCCGGGGGTCGGGTGAGCAGTTCTTC. Its protein product is CASSFRGSGEQFF.

The CDR3 DNA sequence: TGTGCCGCGCGACAGGGGCGATACTACAATGAGCAGTTCTTC. This codes for CAARQGRYYNEQFF. The chain is built from TRBV6-5 and TRBJ2-1, with 8 bases that match TRBD1. Trimming removed 11 bases from V and 3 bases from J; junction bases left unmatched: 9. The CDR3 consists of 14 residues. CDR1 is MNHEY and CDR2 is SVGAGI in the germline V gene.

This chain uses TRBV6-2 or TRBV6-3 with TRBJ2-7; 9 bases match TRBD2. Per germline, CDR1 MNHEY and CDR2 SVGEGT. V was pared by 2 bases and J by 6 bases, with 5 bases of the junction left unmatched. CDR3 length equals 14 residues. The CDR3 loop reads CASSYVREGPEQYF. In DNA, the CDR3 is TGTGCCAGCAGTTACGTGCGGGAGGGCCCCGAGCAGTACTTC.

The chain is built from TRBV28 and TRBJ2-7; a weak D match, TRBD2 (6 bases). The DNA end is more similar to TRBJ2-1, so the J call may be wrong. The CDR3 has 20 amino acids. Germline CDR1 and CDR2: MDHEN and SYDVKM. The CDR3 region has the DNA TGTGCCAGCACCCCACTGCCGGGGCTAGCGACTTCCAGCTCCTACAATGAGCAGTTCTTC. The encoded protein is CASTPLPGLATSSSYNEQFF.